Below, 24 T cell receptor beta chains from the same sample are listed, as sequenced in a study of vaccination effects on CD4 cells after COVID-19. The ViraFEST assay expanded antigen-specific CD4+ T cells with viral peptide pools before sequencing. Culture lasted about nine days before CD4+ T cell isolation. Here immunoSEQ multiplex PCR was the method, and the copy in TCRdb shows in-frame clones only, minus some. The sample has roughly 15,000 clones, over 60% seen once. These TCRs' antigens remain unknown. The sample was CD4+ T cells from PBMCs cultured with HCoV-229E spike peptides, taken before COVID-19 vaccination. These receptors originate from a human donor who received a COVID-19 vaccine.

V usage is TRBV2 and J usage is TRBJ1-4; unclear D gene. Germline V gene sequence: CDR1 SNHLY, CDR2 FYNNEI. V gave up 8 bases and J gave up 3 bases, with 10 bases separating them. The CDR3 length is 13 residues. The CDR3 loop reads CASEVSSNEKLFF. The CDR3 nucleotides are TGTGCCAGCGAAGTATCTTCTAATGAAAAACTGTTTTTT.

V and J are TRBV6-2 or TRBV6-3 and TRBJ2-7; maybe TRBD1 (6 bases). This CDR3 has 13 residues. Trimming pared 5 bases from V and 4 bases from J, leaving 12 bases between. Germline-derived CDR1 and CDR2 are MNHEY and SVGEGT. CDR3 protein: CASSQGHRYEQYF. CDR3 nucleotide sequence: TGTGCCAGCAGTCAGGGACATCGATACGAGCAGTACTTC.

The chain carries TRBV2 and TRBJ1-1, with D perhaps matching TRBD1 (6 bases). The CDR3 extends over 14 amino acids. The V end lost 3 bases, the J end lost 1 base, and 9 bases lay between the germline ends. Germline CDR1 reads SNHLY; CDR2 reads FYNNEI. The CDR3 coding sequence is TGTGCCAGCAGTGAGAAACAGGGGAACACTGAAGCTTTCTTT. Its protein is CASSEKQGNTEAFF.

The V gene is TRBV6-5, the J gene TRBJ1-2, with a possible D match to TRBD1 (5 bases). The V gene's germline CDR1 is MNHEY and CDR2 SVGAGI. The CDR3 totals 12 residues. V was clipped by 4 bases and J by 8 bases, with 11 bases between them. This CDR3 is CASSSAGVGYTF. Written as DNA, the CDR3 is TGTGCCAGCAGTTCAGCGGGGGTCGGCTACACCTTC.

The chain links TRBV6-5 to TRBJ1-1; possible D gene TRBD1, 6 bases. Trimming removed 6 bases at V and 1 base at J, with 12 bases between. Looked up from germline, CDR1 is MNHEY and CDR2 is SVGAGI. This CDR3 region has 14 residues. CDR3 in amino acids: CASSPGTKNTEAFF. CDR3 coding DNA: TGTGCCAGCAGCCCCGGGACAAAGAACACTGAAGCTTTCTTT.

The V gene is TRBV9, the J gene TRBJ2-3; 10 positions match TRBD1. The germline CDR1 and CDR2 sequences are SGDLS and YYNGEE. This CDR3 region has 20 residues. V lost 4 bases to trimming and J lost 1 base; unmatched junction nucleotides: 18. This CDR3 is CASSPPPTGGAFSGTDTQYF. The CDR3 DNA sequence: TGTGCCAGCAGCCCCCCCCCGACAGGGGGCGCTTTTAGCGGCACAGATACGCAGTATTTT.

This chain connects TRBV9 to TRBJ2-1, with D tentatively TRBD2 (6 bases). This CDR3 comprises 15 residues. Germline V gene sequence: CDR1 SGDLS, CDR2 YYNGEE. Trimming took 0 bases from V and 0 from J, leaving 7 bases between them. CDR3 bases: TGTGCCAGCAGCGTAGACGGGGGCTCCTACAATGAGCAGTTCTTC. Translation gives CASSVDGGSYNEQFF.

The rearrangement joins TRBV28 to TRBJ2-2; D might be TRBD1 (6 bases). Germline CDR1 reads MDHEN; CDR2 reads SYDVKM. The CDR3 runs 13 residues. V was pared by 4 bases and J by 3 bases, with 6 bases between. The CDR3: CASSYRDTGELFF. CDR3 DNA sequence: TGTGCCAGCAGTTACAGGGACACCGGGGAGCTGTTTTTT.

This clone was picked up a small number of times. The rearrangement uses TRBV2 and TRBJ1-2; D possibly corresponds to TRBD1 (5 bases). The CDR3 runs 14 residues. With 4 bases removed from V and 7 bases from J, the gap between germline ends came to 16 bases. Germline lookup yields CDR1 SNHLY and CDR2 FYNNEI. The CDR3 region is CASSVERQGGGYTF. CDR3 DNA sequence: TGTGCCAGCAGTGTAGAAAGGCAGGGCGGTGGCTACACCTTC.

The V and J genes are TRBV5-1 and TRBJ2-2, with unresolved D. Per the germline V gene, CDR1 is SGHRS and CDR2 is YFSETQ. The CDR3 has 14 residues. V was pared by 5 bases and J by 2 bases, with 10 bases between. The CDR3 protein is CASRVQVNTGELFF. CDR3 sequence (DNA): TGCGCCAGCAGGGTGCAGGTCAACACCGGGGAGCTGTTTTTT.

Only a few counts were recorded for this clone. The chain links TRBV7-3 to TRBJ2-2, with D perhaps matching TRBD1 (7 bases). CDR3 size: 16 residues. Germline assignment: CDR1 SGHTA and CDR2 FQGTGA. The V and J ends lost 6 bases and 5 bases respectively, with 19 bases between them. CDR3 nucleotide sequence: TGTGCCAGCAGTCGTCGCGGGACAGCTGATACCGGGGAGCTGTTTTTT. Translating it yields CASSRRGTADTGELFF.

The chain couples TRBV10-3 to TRBJ2-7, with 12 bases aligning to TRBD1. The germline V gene has CDR1 ENHRY and CDR2 SYGVKD. The junction had 3 bases not matched to a gene; V was cut back by 5 bases and J by 4 bases. This CDR3 contains 14 residues. The chain's CDR3 is CAISKGQGAYEQYF. The CDR3, as DNA: TGTGCCATCAGTAAGGGACAGGGGGCTTACGAGCAGTACTTC.

This clone has just a few counts. The V call is TRBV6-1, the J call TRBJ2-4, with 8 bases lining up with TRBD2. The junction had 4 bases not matched to a gene; V was cut back by 7 bases and J by 2 bases. CDR1 and CDR2 (germline): MNHNS, SASEGT. The CDR3 totals 14 residues. The CDR3 nucleotides read TGTGCCAGCATACCGGGAGGGTCCAAAAACATTCAGTACTTC. Protein: CASIPGGSKNIQYF.

V usage is TRBV5-1 and J usage is TRBJ2-7, with TRBD2 matching 10 bases. Looked up from germline, CDR1 is SGHRS and CDR2 is YFSETQ. CDR3 length equals 14 residues. The junction had 11 bases not matched to a gene; V was cut back by 9 bases and J by 5 bases. CDR3 sequence: CATRTSGNVDEQYF. The CDR3 DNA follows: TGCGCCACCCGAACTAGCGGGAACGTCGACGAGCAGTACTTC.

J is TRBJ1-2 and V is TRBV4-2, with D hard to call. Germline CDR1 is LGHNA and CDR2 is YNFKEQ. The CDR3 runs 15 residues. V was cut by 4 bases and J by 6 bases, with 18 bases left in between. Here the CDR3 reads CASSLSLEFPNGYTF. The DNA of the CDR3 is TGTGCCAGCAGCCTGTCACTAGAATTCCCCAATGGCTACACCTTC.

The J gene is TRBJ2-1, the V gene TRBV7-2; D gene unclear. This CDR3 has 15 amino acids. Trimming cost V 3 bases and J 6 bases, with 15 bases left between them. Germline assignment: CDR1 SGHTA and CDR2 FQGNSA. The CDR3, as DNA: TGTGCCAGCAGCTTCCCGGTGAACCTCGGCAATGAGCAGTTCTTC. It translates to CASSFPVNLGNEQFF.

This clone was recorded once. V usage is TRBV5-6 and J usage is TRBJ1-1; 12 nucleotides align to TRBD1. The V and J ends lost 1 base and 0 bases, in that order; junction bases with no gene match: 4. The CDR3 spans 17 residues. The germline V gene encodes CDR1 SGHDT and CDR2 YYEEEE. The CDR3 DNA is TGTGCCAGCAGCTTGAGGGACAGGGGGCCTATGAACACTGAAGCTTTCTTT. Translated: CASSLRDRGPMNTEAFF.

V gene TRBV5-6 combines with J gene TRBJ2-3; 9 positions match TRBD1. CDR1 and CDR2 from the germline V gene are SGHDT and YYEEEE. V was pared by 4 bases and J by 5 bases, with 5 bases of the junction left unmatched. The CDR3 contains 14 residues. CDR3 in amino acids: CASSNRGQGDTQYF. CDR3 DNA: TGTGCCAGCAGCAACAGGGGGCAGGGAGATACGCAGTATTTT. Variable domain in full (rest from reference TRBV5-6 and TRBJ2-3): DAGVTQSPTHLIKTRGQQVTLRCSPKSGHDTVSWYQQALGQGPQFIFQYYEEEERQRGNFPDRFSGHQFPNYSSELNVNALLLGDSALYLCASSNRGQGDTQYFGPGTRLTVL.

The chain carries TRBV19 and TRBJ2-1; D might be TRBD1 or TRBD2, each matching 5 bases. The V and J ends lost 1 base and 10 bases respectively, with 11 bases between them. The CDR3 runs to 13 residues. Germline CDR1 and CDR2: LNHDA and SQIVND (reference sequence). The CDR3 DNA is TGTGCCAGTAGTATAGTCGAGGGGAAGGAGCAGTTCTTC. It specifies CASSIVEGKEQFF.

The CDR3 DNA follows: TGTGCCAGCAGCTTAGACAGGGGAACTGAAGCTTTCTTT. Protein: CASSLDRGTEAFF. This sequence joins TRBV7-9 and TRBJ1-1, with TRBD1 matching 7 bases. This CDR3 has 13 residues. With 1 base clipped from V and 5 bases from J, the junction kept 1 base outside the gene matches. Germline CDR1 is SEHNR and CDR2 is FQNEAQ (reference sequence).

The V and J genes are TRBV5-5 and TRBJ2-1; no firm D call. The V gene's germline CDR1 is SGHKS and CDR2 YYEKEE (reference sequence). V was shortened by 2 bases and J by 4 bases, with 7 bases between the two germline ends. The CDR3 runs 13 residues. In DNA, the CDR3 is TGTGCCAGCAGCTTCGATATTTACAATGAGCAGTTCTTC. Protein sequence: CASSFDIYNEQFF. The variable domain in full, completed from reference TRBV5-5 and TRBJ2-1, reads DAGVTQSPTHLIKTRGQQVTLRCSPISGHKSVSWYQQVLGQGPQFIFQYYEKEERGRGNFPDRFSARQFPNYSSELNVNALLLGDSALYLCASSFDIYNEQFFGPGTRLTVL.

V is TRBV7-2 and J is TRBJ1-4; 7 bases line up with TRBD1. Per the germline V gene, CDR1 is SGHTA and CDR2 is FQGNSA. Unmatched junction bases numbered 6, after V lost 0 bases and J lost 8 bases. The CDR3 consists of 15 residues. CDR3 sequence: CASSLAAGGEEKLFF. The CDR3 DNA is TGTGCCAGCAGCTTAGCCGCAGGGGGAGAGGAAAAACTGTTTTTT.

The chain employs TRBV7-2 and TRBJ2-3; 8 nucleotides agree with TRBD2. From germline, CDR1 is SGHTA and CDR2 FQGNSA. The CDR3 is 17 residues long. Germline trimming cut 3 bases from V and 1 base from J; bases unmatched to any gene: 9. CDR3 nucleotides: TGTGCCAGCAGCTTCCTATGGGCGACTAGCGGCACAGATACGCAGTATTTT. Translating it yields CASSFLWATSGTDTQYF.

The chain is built from TRBV19 and TRBJ1-1; maybe TRBD1 (5 bases). Germline CDR1 LNHDA, CDR2 SQIVND (reference sequence). Trimming cost V 7 bases and J 0 bases, with 18 bases left between them. This CDR3 region has 16 residues. CDR3 sequence: CASTYSGGSLNTEAFF. CDR3 nucleotides: TGTGCCAGTACCTACTCGGGGGGGTCCCTGAACACTGAAGCTTTCTTT.